This T cell receptor beta chain was observed in a study of shared clonotypes between healthy human individuals. Study in general: Three plates were used per donor for CD4 naive, three for CD4 memory, two for CD8 naive and one for CD8 memory.

V lost 2 bases to trimming and J lost 5 bases, with 10 bases between them. The CDR3 length is 13 residues. From germline, CDR1 is SGHAT and CDR2 FQDESV (reference sequence). Selected positively for CCR7 and CD45RO-negative, naive CD8 cells excluded terminally differentiated effector memory CD45RA+ cells. This table comes from immunoSEQ multiplex PCR, and its TCRdb copy is limited to in-frame clones, with some not included. The table includes about 2,100,000 clones, about 92% detected once. The rearrangement uses TRBV11-1 and TRBJ2-7, with unresolved D. The TCR sequence derives from a man aged 18 to 29 in good health. Some clones in this sample may be carry-over from other donors' samples. The specimen was naive CD8+ T cells from PBMCs. The CDR3 nucleotides read TGTGCCAGCAGCTTAATTCGCCCTGACGAGCAGTACTTC. This codes for CASSLIRPDEQYF.